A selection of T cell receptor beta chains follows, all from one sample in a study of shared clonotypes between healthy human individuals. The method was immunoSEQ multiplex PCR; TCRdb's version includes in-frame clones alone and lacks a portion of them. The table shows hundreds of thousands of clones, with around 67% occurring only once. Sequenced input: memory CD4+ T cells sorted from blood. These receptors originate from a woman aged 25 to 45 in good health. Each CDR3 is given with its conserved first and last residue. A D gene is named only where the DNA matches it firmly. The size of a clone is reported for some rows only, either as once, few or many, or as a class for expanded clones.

CDR3 DNA: TGTGTCAGAAGCCCCACCCGATCCGGGACAGGGTCCTCCTACGAGCAGTACTTC; CDR3 protein: CVRSPTRSGTGSSYEQYF; D gene: NA; V gene: TRBV7-5; clone size: NA; J gene: TRBJ2-7
CDR3 DNA: TGTGCCAGCAGTTACTCGAGTCGCTCTTATGGCTACACCTTC; CDR3 protein: CASSYSSRSYGYTF; D gene: NA; V gene: TRBV6-5; clone size: NA; J gene: TRBJ1-2
CDR3 DNA: TGTGCCAGCAGTTTCGGGACAGCCATAACTAGCACAGATACGCAGTATTTT; CDR3 protein: CASSFGTAITSTDTQYF; D gene: TRBD1; V gene: TRBV27; clone size: NA; J gene: TRBJ2-3
CDR3 DNA: TGTGCCATCAGTGACCAGACTAGAAACACCGGGGAGCTGTTTTTT; CDR3 protein: CAISDQTRNTGELFF; D gene: NA; V gene: TRBV10-3; clone size: few; J gene: TRBJ2-2
CDR3 DNA: TGCGCCAGCACCCTAGCCGGAGGGACTGAGCAGTTCTTC; CDR3 protein: CASTLAGGTEQFF; D gene: NA; V gene: TRBV5-1; clone size: NA; J gene: TRBJ2-1
CDR3 DNA: TGTGCCAGCAGCTTAAGACAGGACTTGCAGCCCCAGCATTTT; CDR3 protein: CASSLRQDLQPQHF; D gene: NA; V gene: TRBV7-3; clone size: NA; J gene: TRBJ1-5
CDR3 DNA: TGTGCCAGCAGTTCGTACGTTAATAATTCACCCCTCCACTTT; CDR3 protein: CASSSYVNNSPLHF; D gene: NA; V gene: TRBV28; clone size: NA; J gene: TRBJ1-6
CDR3 DNA: TGTGCCAGCAGCTTAGATAGGGGGCGGTCAGCCAAAAACATTCAGTACTTC; CDR3 protein: CASSLDRGRSAKNIQYF; D gene: TRBD1; V gene: TRBV7-6; clone size: NA; J gene: TRBJ2-4
CDR3 DNA: TGCGCCAGCAGTTGGGACGGGCCCAAGCGGGAGCAGTACTTC; CDR3 protein: CASSWDGPKREQYF; D gene: NA; V gene: TRBV5-1; clone size: few; J gene: TRBJ2-7
CDR3 DNA: TGTGCCAGCGGAATTGGCTACGAGCAGTACTTC; CDR3 protein: CASGIGYEQYF; D gene: NA; V gene: TRBV2; clone size: few; J gene: TRBJ2-7
CDR3 DNA: TGTGCCAGCAGTTATTCAAGAGACTACGAGCAGTACTTC; CDR3 protein: CASSYSRDYEQYF; D gene: NA; V gene: TRBV6-9; clone size: NA; J gene: TRBJ2-7
CDR3 DNA: TGCGCCAGCAGCTTGGACAGGGGGCGCGAAGGCAATCAGCCCCAGCATTTT; CDR3 protein: CASSLDRGREGNQPQHF; D gene: TRBD1; V gene: TRBV5-1; clone size: NA; J gene: TRBJ1-5
CDR3 DNA: TGTGCCAGCAGCTTAGTCCTAGCGGGAGAGACCCAGTACTTC; CDR3 protein: CASSLVLAGETQYF; D gene: TRBD2; V gene: TRBV7-9; clone size: NA; J gene: TRBJ2-5
CDR3 DNA: TGTGCCAGCAGCGTGACAGGGTCCTACAATGAGCAGTTCTTC; CDR3 protein: CASSVTGSYNEQFF; D gene: TRBD1; V gene: TRBV9; clone size: NA; J gene: TRBJ2-1
CDR3 DNA: TGTGCCAGTAGTATTTATCAGGGAGGGTCCTCTTATCAGCCCCAGCATTTT; CDR3 protein: CASSIYQGGSSYQPQHF; D gene: NA; V gene: TRBV19; clone size: NA; J gene: TRBJ1-5
CDR3 DNA: TGTGCCAGCAGTTTATGGGGGCCCTCTGGGGGGCCCGGGGGCACCGGGGAGCTGTTTTTT; CDR3 protein: CASSLWGPSGGPGGTGELFF; D gene: NA; V gene: TRBV28; clone size: NA; J gene: TRBJ2-2
CDR3 DNA: TGCGCCAGCAGCCAAGAAGGGACAGGGGGAAACACCATATATTTT; CDR3 protein: CASSQEGTGGNTIYF; D gene: TRBD1; V gene: TRBV4-1; clone size: NA; J gene: TRBJ1-3
CDR3 DNA: TGTGCCAGCAGAGAAACAGGGTCCGATACGCAGTATTTT; CDR3 protein: CASRETGSDTQYF; D gene: NA; V gene: TRBV9; clone size: NA; J gene: TRBJ2-3
CDR3 DNA: TGCGCCAGCAGCCAAGTCATGACCATCTATGGCTACACCTTC; CDR3 protein: CASSQVMTIYGYTF; D gene: NA; V gene: TRBV4-1; clone size: NA; J gene: TRBJ1-2
CDR3 DNA: TGCGCCAGCAGCCCAGGACTAGCGGGAGAGTTAGAGACCCAGTACTTC; CDR3 protein: CASSPGLAGELETQYF; D gene: TRBD2; V gene: TRBV5-1; clone size: NA; J gene: TRBJ2-5
CDR3 DNA: TGCGCCAGCAGCAAGACAGGGGGCGAGTCCTACGAGCAGTACTTC; CDR3 protein: CASSKTGGESYEQYF; D gene: TRBD1; V gene: TRBV5-1; clone size: NA; J gene: TRBJ2-7
CDR3 DNA: TGCGCCAGCAGCCAAGAGGGCCTCTATGGCTACACCTTC; CDR3 protein: CASSQEGLYGYTF; D gene: NA; V gene: TRBV4-1; clone size: few; J gene: TRBJ1-2
CDR3 DNA: TGCAGCGTTGCTCGGGACAGGGCCGATGAGCAGTTCTTC; CDR3 protein: CSVARDRADEQFF; D gene: TRBD1; V gene: TRBV29-1; clone size: NA; J gene: TRBJ2-1
CDR3 DNA: TGTGCCAGCAGCCGACAGGGGACTGAAGCTTTCTTT; CDR3 protein: CASSRQGTEAFF; D gene: TRBD1; V gene: TRBV2; clone size: once; J gene: TRBJ1-1
CDR3 DNA: TGTGCCAGCAGCGTTGTCGGGACAAGCTCTGGAAACACCATATATTTT; CDR3 protein: CASSVVGTSSGNTIYF; D gene: NA; V gene: TRBV9; clone size: NA; J gene: TRBJ1-3
CDR3 DNA: TGTGCCAGCAGCTTCTCAAGGGGGCAGCCCCAGCATTTT; CDR3 protein: CASSFSRGQPQHF; D gene: NA; V gene: TRBV5-6; clone size: NA; J gene: TRBJ1-5
CDR3 DNA: TGTGCCAGCAGTTTACATGGACTAGCGGGGGAGCCTAAAGAGACCCAGTACTTC; CDR3 protein: CASSLHGLAGEPKETQYF; D gene: TRBD2; V gene: TRBV28; clone size: NA; J gene: TRBJ2-5
CDR3 DNA: TGTGCCATCAGAGGGACCGATAGCAATCAGCCCCAGCATTTT; CDR3 protein: CAIRGTDSNQPQHF; D gene: NA; V gene: TRBV10-3; clone size: few; J gene: TRBJ1-5
CDR3 DNA: TGCAGCGTAAGGGCCGAACCAGATACGCAGTATTTT; CDR3 protein: CSVRAEPDTQYF; D gene: NA; V gene: TRBV29-1; clone size: NA; J gene: TRBJ2-3
CDR3 DNA: TGTGCCAGCACCCCAGCTCCGGGGGTTAACGAGCAGTACTTC; CDR3 protein: CASTPAPGVNEQYF; D gene: NA; V gene: TRBV11-3; clone size: NA; J gene: TRBJ2-7
CDR3 DNA: TGCGCCAGCAGCCCCCCAGTCAGGGTTCGATCTCAGAACACCATATATTTT; CDR3 protein: CASSPPVRVRSQNTIYF; D gene: NA; V gene: TRBV4-1; clone size: NA; J gene: TRBJ1-3
CDR3 DNA: TGTGCCAGCAGCGTAAATAAACTAGCGGGAGGAACCTCCTCCTACAATGAGCAGTTCTTC; CDR3 protein: CASSVNKLAGGTSSYNEQFF; D gene: TRBD2; V gene: TRBV27; clone size: NA; J gene: TRBJ2-1
CDR3 DNA: TGTGCCAGCAGTTCGAGTGGCGACAGGCGAGGGTACACTGAAGCTTTCTTT; CDR3 protein: CASSSSGDRRGYTEAFF; D gene: NA; V gene: TRBV28; clone size: NA; J gene: TRBJ1-1
CDR3 DNA: TGTGCCAGCAGCTTCGCCCATTCATCTCCGGGCGAGCAGTACTTC; CDR3 protein: CASSFAHSSPGEQYF; D gene: NA; V gene: TRBV7-8; clone size: NA; J gene: TRBJ2-7
CDR3 DNA: TGTGCCAGCAGTGGAGGGACCTGGGCTTTCTTT; CDR3 protein: CASSGGTWAFF; D gene: NA; V gene: TRBV2; clone size: once; J gene: TRBJ1-1
CDR3 DNA: TGTGCCAGCAGCTTAGACAGGGGCGAGCAGTACTTC; CDR3 protein: CASSLDRGEQYF; D gene: TRBD1; V gene: TRBV7-2; clone size: once; J gene: TRBJ2-7
CDR3 DNA: TGTGCCAGTAGTATAGCAGCTTCCGGGTCCTACAATGAGCAGTTCTTC; CDR3 protein: CASSIAASGSYNEQFF; D gene: NA; V gene: TRBV19; clone size: once; J gene: TRBJ2-1
CDR3 DNA: TGTGCCATCAGTGGGGGGCCACCGGGACAGGGGAATGGCTACACCTTC; CDR3 protein: CAISGGPPGQGNGYTF; D gene: TRBD1; V gene: TRBV10-3; clone size: few; J gene: TRBJ1-2
CDR3 DNA: TGTGCCAGCAGCTTGAGAGCGGGAACTGTCTCAGAGACCCAGTACTTC; CDR3 protein: CASSLRAGTVSETQYF; D gene: TRBD2; V gene: TRBV5-6; clone size: NA; J gene: TRBJ2-5
CDR3 DNA: TGCGCCAGCAGCTTGGTCCCGGGGTTGGACGAGCAGTACTTC; CDR3 protein: CASSLVPGLDEQYF; D gene: NA; V gene: TRBV5-1; clone size: NA; J gene: TRBJ2-7
CDR3 DNA: TGTGCCAGCAGCGCCCTCGAGGTTGGTCAGCCCCAGCATTTT; CDR3 protein: CASSALEVGQPQHF; D gene: NA; V gene: TRBV2; clone size: NA; J gene: TRBJ1-5
CDR3 DNA: TGCAGCGTTGAAGAAGAATCGGGGCATGAGCAGTTCTTC; CDR3 protein: CSVEEESGHEQFF; D gene: NA; V gene: TRBV29-1; clone size: NA; J gene: TRBJ2-1
CDR3 DNA: TGTGCCAGCAGCTTAGTTGCGGGAGATTTCAGCGAGACCCAGTACTTC; CDR3 protein: CASSLVAGDFSETQYF; D gene: TRBD2; V gene: TRBV7-9; clone size: NA; J gene: TRBJ2-5
CDR3 DNA: TGTGCCAGCAGTTCACCCGGTCCCTCTGGGGCCAACGTCCTGACTTTC; CDR3 protein: CASSSPGPSGANVLTF; D gene: NA; V gene: TRBV27; clone size: NA; J gene: TRBJ2-6